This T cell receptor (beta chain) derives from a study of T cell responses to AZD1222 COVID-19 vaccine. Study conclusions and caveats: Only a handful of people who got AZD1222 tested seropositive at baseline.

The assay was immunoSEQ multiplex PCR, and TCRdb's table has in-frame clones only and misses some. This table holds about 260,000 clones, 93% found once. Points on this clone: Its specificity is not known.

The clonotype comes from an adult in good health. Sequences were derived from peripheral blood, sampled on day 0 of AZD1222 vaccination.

CDR3 in DNA: TGTGCCAGCAGCTCTCGTTGGGACTACTACAATGAGCAGTTCTTC. Residues: CASSSRWDYYNEQFF. The chain recombines TRBV9 with TRBJ2-1; TRBD2 agrees at 7 bases. The CDR3 is 15 residues long. Trimming at V came to 4 bases and at J to 3 bases, leaving 7 bases not matched to a gene. CDR1 SGDLS and CDR2 YYNGEE come from the germline V gene. Full variable domain (rest looked up from reference TRBV9 and TRBJ2-1): DSGVTQTPKHLITATGQRVTLRCSPRSGDLSVYWYQQSLDQGLQFLIQYYNGEERAKGNILERFSAQQFPDLHSELNLSSLELGDSALYFCASSSRWDYYNEQFFGPGTRLTVL.